Following are 15 T cell receptor beta chains from one sample sequenced in a study of blood T cells in healthy people across ages. Primers used in a second PCR of about 6 to 11 cycles were a sample-barcoded 5' primer and a J-beta primer mix. TCRdb re-derived calls from the 5' RACE reads in MiXCR, one entry per CDR3 protein. The profile covers roughly 1.7 million distinct CDR3 sequences, with approximately 32% appearing a single time and around 11% taken by the ten largest. The sample was blood. These receptors were collected from a woman aged 25 to 39 in good health.

V is TRBV30 and J is TRBJ2-2, with D possibly being TRBD2 (5 bases). Deletions cut 0 bases from V and 0 bases from J, with 11 bases between. Germline CDR1 reads GTSNPN; CDR2 reads SVGIG (reference sequence). The CDR3 length is 16 residues. The CDR3 reads CAWSVGPGSNTGELFF. The CDR3 DNA sequence: TGTGCCTGGAGTGTAGGTCCGGGATCGAACACCGGGGAGCTGTTTTTT.

This clonotype was seen only a few times. This chain uses TRBV5-1 with TRBJ2-3; TRBD2 agrees at 9 bases. In germline, CDR1 is SGHRS, CDR2 YFSETQ. CDR3 length: 14 amino acids. Trimming took 7 bases from V and 8 from J; bases not matched to a gene: 11. CDR3 sequence (DNA): TGCGCCAGCGGGCCGGGACTAGCCGTCGTTACGCAGTATTTT. It codes for CASGPGLAVVTQYF.

CDR3 coding DNA: TGTGCCAGCAGCTTAGCCCTAGCGGGGGCCCGAGGGGATACGCAGTATTTT. Its protein is CASSLALAGARGDTQYF. This sequence joins TRBV7-2 and TRBJ2-3, with 10 bases that match TRBD2. The CDR3 contains 17 residues. The V gene's germline CDR1 is SGHTA and CDR2 FQGNSA. V lost 0 bases and J lost 6; bases outside the gene matches: 9.

The chain has TRBV7-9 and TRBJ2-5; D gene ambiguous. The germline V gene encodes CDR1 SEHNR and CDR2 FQNEAQ (reference sequence). V gave up 1 base and J gave up 2 bases, with 11 bases separating them. The CDR3 loop spans 15 amino acids. The CDR3, as DNA: TGTGCCAGCAGCTTAGTTCCCACAGAGCAAGAGACCCAGTACTTC. Translating gives CASSLVPTEQETQYF.

This clonotype has only a few counts. V usage is TRBV12-3 or TRBV12-4 and J usage is TRBJ1-5; the match to TRBD1 covers 8 bases. V gave up 1 base and J gave up 9 bases; unmatched junction bases: 5. CDR3 length: 14 residues. CDR3 in amino acids: CASSLGPGGLPQHF. The CDR3 nucleotides are TGTGCCAGCAGTTTAGGCCCAGGGGGCTTGCCCCAGCATTTT.

This chain's CDR3 is CASSSSRGNPGANVLTF. CDR3 bases: TGTGCCAGCAGCTCGTCCCGGGGGAATCCTGGGGCCAACGTCCTGACTTTC. The chain recombines TRBV7-3 with TRBJ2-6, with D perhaps matching TRBD2 (6 bases). The CDR3 has 17 residues. Trimming took off 4 bases at V and 2 bases at J, with 15 bases between the two ends. The germline gives CDR1 SGHTA, CDR2 FQGTGA.

This clonotype came up once. This sequence joins TRBV24-1 and TRBJ2-3; TRBD1 matches 10 bases. V lost 1 base, J lost 2 bases, and 11 bases stayed unmatched. This CDR3 spans 19 amino acids. CDR1 is KGHDR, CDR2 SFDVKD, per germline. This chain's CDR3 is CATSDFSAWTGGLTDTQYF. CDR3 nucleotides: TGTGCCACCAGTGATTTTTCTGCCTGGACAGGGGGGCTCACAGATACGCAGTATTTT.

This chain uses TRBV11-2 with TRBJ1-1; D is ambiguous. The CDR3 is 16 amino acids. Trimming stripped 1 base from V and 7 bases from J, with 19 bases between. The germline V gene encodes CDR1 SGHAT and CDR2 FQNNGV. The DNA of the CDR3 is TGTGCCAGCAGCTTAGCCGAAAGACGGGGAACCAATGAAGCTTTCTTT. This encodes CASSLAERRGTNEAFF.

This chain joins TRBV3-1 and TRBJ2-5; D is ambiguous. The CDR3 spans 14 residues. Germline V gene data show CDR1 as LGHDT and CDR2 as YNNKEL (reference sequence). With 0 bases removed from V and 7 bases from J, the gap between germline ends came to 12 bases. The CDR3 here is CASSQDVLRRTQYF. Here the CDR3 DNA reads TGTGCCAGCAGCCAAGATGTTTTAAGGCGGACCCAGTACTTC.

The rearrangement links TRBV7-3 to TRBJ2-1, with 9 nucleotides matching TRBD2. Looked up from germline, CDR1 is SGHTA and CDR2 is FQGTGA. The V and J ends lost 4 bases and 12 bases, in that order; junction bases with no gene match: 7. The CDR3 sequence is 13 residues long. The CDR3 DNA reads as TGTGCCAGCAGCTATCTCCTAGCGGGGCGGCAGTTCTTC. It yields the protein CASSYLLAGRQFF.

This clonotype showed up just a few times. The V and J genes are TRBV19 and TRBJ1-1, with D unresolved. The CDR3 loop spans 13 amino acids. The germline V and J ends were trimmed by 7 bases and 7 bases, with 16 bases remaining between them. Germline V gene sequence: CDR1 LNHDA, CDR2 SQIVND (reference sequence). The CDR3 spells CASKEDFLGEAFF. The CDR3 DNA sequence: TGTGCCAGTAAGGAAGATTTCTTAGGTGAAGCTTTCTTT.

This chain links TRBV6-5 with TRBJ2-7; maybe TRBD2 (6 bases). CDR1 and CDR2 (germline): MNHEY, SVGAGI. The germline V and J ends were trimmed by 0 bases and 0 bases, with 12 bases remaining between them. The CDR3 length is 16 residues. CDR3 DNA sequence: TGTGCCAGCAGTTACTCTCGGGGGTTTGCCTCCTACGAGCAGTACTTC. Its translation: CASSYSRGFASYEQYF.

This clonotype was seen a few times. V usage is TRBV7-3 and J usage is TRBJ2-6; 8 bases are shared with TRBD2. The trim removed 2 bases at V and 1 base at J, leaving 4 bases unmatched. The CDR3 totals 17 residues. The V gene's germline CDR1 is SGHTA and CDR2 FQGTGA. The CDR3 DNA is TGTGCCAGCAGCTTATCGGGGGGGAAATCTGGGGCCAACGTCCTGACTTTC. Encoded protein: CASSLSGGKSGANVLTF.

The chain recombines TRBV20-1 with TRBJ1-2; D is unresolved. V lost 3 bases and J 8 bases, leaving 13 bases between the germline ends. From germline, CDR1 is DFQATT and CDR2 SNEGSKA (reference sequence). CDR3 length: 12 amino acids. This chain's CDR3 is CSASTTFHGYTF. The CDR3 bases are TGCAGTGCTAGTACCACATTTCACGGCTACACCTTC.

The V and J genes are TRBV7-9 and TRBJ2-1, with 7 bases lining up with TRBD2. The CDR3 loop spans 16 amino acids. V trimming: 5 bases; J trimming: 0 bases; junction bases outside the gene matches: 7. The germline CDR1 and CDR2 sequences are SEHNR and FQNEAQ (reference sequence). The CDR3 loop is CASSTLAGSSYNEQFF. The CDR3 DNA follows: TGTGCCAGCAGCACTTTAGCGGGTAGCTCCTACAATGAGCAGTTCTTC.